The rows below give T cell receptor beta chains drawn from one sample of a study of blood T cell repertoires in COVID-19. Clones were sequenced by immunoSEQ multiplex PCR, and TCRdb holds only the in-frame ones, with some missing. This sample has approximately 90,000 clones, with 90% found just once. The sequenced sample consisted of peripheral blood. The receptor source for this set is a man aged 55 to 70 with acute or convalescent COVID-19. Both conserved end residues are part of each CDR3. Fields, in order: CDR3 protein, CDR3 DNA, clone size, J gene, V gene, D gene. A D gene is named only where the DNA matches it firmly. Part of the rows lack a size; the others show once, few, many or a class for expanded clones.

CAIRPEGGTSNQPQHF | TGTGCCATCAGGCCCGAGGGAGGGACAAGCAATCAGCCCCAGCATTTT | - | TRBJ1-5 | TRBV10-3 | -
CASSYLGDKAPFF | TGTGCCAGCAGTTACTTGGGCGACAAAGCCCCTTTCTTT | - | TRBJ1-1 | TRBV6-5 | -
CASSLGAVLNTEAFF | TGTGCCAGCAGCTTGGGTGCGGTCCTGAACACTGAAGCTTTCTTT | - | TRBJ1-1 | TRBV5-6 | -
CASRITGRNQPQHF | TGTGCCAGTAGGATTACAGGGAGAAATCAGCCCCAGCATTTT | - | TRBJ1-5 | TRBV19 | -
CASSPDRRVRFNEQFF | TGTGCCAGCAGCCCCGACCGGCGGGTCCGGTTCAATGAGCAGTTCTTC | once | TRBJ2-1 | TRBV3-1/TRBV3-2 | -
CASSLGGTDEKLFF | TGTGCCAGCAGCTTAGGTGGGACAGACGAAAAACTGTTTTTT | - | TRBJ1-4 | TRBV7-2 | TRBD1
CASSSTGAQDSYEQYF | TGTGCCAGCTCGTCTACAGGGGCCCAAGACTCCTACGAGCAGTACTTC | - | TRBJ2-7 | TRBV18 | TRBD1
CASSYSGVGWYGYTF | TGTGCCAGCAGTTACTCAGGGGTTGGTTGGTATGGCTACACCTTC | - | TRBJ1-2 | TRBV6-5 | -
CASSLGQGGGYTF | TGCGCCAGCAGCTTGGGACAGGGAGGCGGCTACACCTTC | - | TRBJ1-2 | TRBV5-1 | TRBD1
CASSQLPGQQNSPLHF | TGCGCCAGCAGCCAGCTACCGGGACAGCAAAATTCACCCCTCCACTTT | - | TRBJ1-6 | TRBV4-1 | TRBD1
CASGFGFLSSGGPMDTQYF | TGTGCTAGTGGTTTTGGATTTCTCTCTAGCGGGGGACCAATGGATACGCAGTATTTT | - | TRBJ2-3 | TRBV12-5 | TRBD2
CAWSKGRVVDPQHF | TGTGCCTGGAGTAAGGGCAGGGTAGTGGATCCCCAGCATTTT | - | TRBJ1-5 | TRBV30 | -
CASSFGTLGGKAFF | TGTGCCAGCAGCTTTGGGACGCTGGGGGGTAAAGCTTTCTTT | many | TRBJ1-1 | TRBV5-4 | -
CASTFPGFNEQYF | TGTGCCAGCACCTTCCCAGGGTTCAACGAGCAGTACTTC | once | TRBJ2-7 | TRBV28 | -
CATSSPQAGEKLFF | TGTGCCACCAGCTCCCCTCAGGCGGGGGAAAAACTGTTTTTT | - | TRBJ1-4 | TRBV15 | -
CASQGQGSKPQHF | TGTGCCAGCCAAGGACAGGGTTCAAAGCCCCAGCATTTT | - | TRBJ1-5 | TRBV28 | TRBD1
CSASKAGRGGYTF | TGCAGTGCTAGTAAGGCGGGGCGGGGTGGCTACACCTTC | - | TRBJ1-2 | TRBV20-1 | -
CASTSGRRGLRLHTEAFF | TGTGCCAGCACCTCTGGCCGTAGGGGACTGAGACTTCACACTGAAGCTTTCTTT | - | TRBJ1-1 | TRBV27 | -
CATSRAKQYTDTQYF | TGTGCCACCAGCAGAGCAAAACAGTACACAGATACGCAGTATTTT | - | TRBJ2-3 | TRBV15 | -
CASSLEYRGASGNTIYF | TGTGCCAGCAGCTTAGAATATAGGGGTGCCTCTGGAAACACCATATATTTT | - | TRBJ1-3 | TRBV7-6 | -
CASALGLNNEQFF | TGTGCCAGCGCCCTGGGACTCAACAATGAGCAGTTCTTC | - | TRBJ2-1 | TRBV2 | -
CASSLTGVNTIYF | TGTGCCAGCAGCTTGACAGGAGTAAACACCATATATTTT | - | TRBJ1-3 | TRBV7-8 | -
CASSPQGARGNTIYF | TGTGCCAGCAGTCCACAGGGGGCGCGAGGAAACACCATATATTTT | - | TRBJ1-3 | TRBV6-2/TRBV6-3 | TRBD1
CASSPYRGDAEAFF | TGTGCCAGCTCACCATATCGGGGAGACGCTGAAGCTTTCTTT | - | TRBJ1-1 | TRBV18 | -
CASRGSGDQETQYF | TGCGCCTCCAGGGGTAGCGGGGACCAAGAGACCCAGTACTTC | once | TRBJ2-5 | TRBV5-1 | TRBD2
CASKKTRPADTQYF | TGTGCCAGCAAAAAGACTAGACCCGCAGATACGCAGTATTTT | - | TRBJ2-3 | TRBV6-5 | -
CASSDRGPFTTEAFF | TGTGCCAGCAGTGACAGGGGGCCGTTTACTACTGAAGCTTTCTTT | few | TRBJ1-1 | TRBV6-1 | TRBD1
CASSEGLLLGVYGYTF | TGTGCCAGCAGTGAAGGCTTACTTCTGGGCGTCTATGGCTACACCTTC | - | TRBJ1-2 | TRBV6-1 | -
CASSEDQEAFF | TGTGCCAGCAGTGAAGATCAGGAAGCTTTCTTT | - | TRBJ1-1 | TRBV6-1 | -
CASSGAQRGNTEAFF | TGTGCCAGCAGCGGCGCCCAAAGGGGGAACACTGAAGCTTTCTTT | - | TRBJ1-1 | TRBV3-1/TRBV3-2 | -
CASSADRGDQPQHF | TGTGCCAGCAGCGCGGACAGGGGGGATCAGCCCCAGCATTTT | - | TRBJ1-5 | TRBV9 | TRBD1
CATTGTVYSPLHF | TGTGCCACGACCGGGACAGTTTATTCACCCCTCCACTTT | many | TRBJ1-6 | TRBV19 | TRBD1
CASSLGRGSTEAFF | TGTGCCAGCAGCTTAGGACGGGGAAGCACTGAAGCTTTCTTT | few | TRBJ1-1 | TRBV11-1 | -
CASSSQGRDEKLFF | TGTGCCAGCAGTTCCCAGGGGCGGGATGAAAAACTGTTTTTT | - | TRBJ1-4 | TRBV6-5 | -
CASSQARGNTEAFF | TGTGCCAGCAGCCAGGCCAGGGGAAACACTGAAGCTTTCTTT | - | TRBJ1-1 | TRBV13 | -
CASSHRPDRRTEAFF | TGTGCCAGTAGTCACCGGCCTGACAGGCGGACTGAAGCTTTCTTT | - | TRBJ1-1 | TRBV19 | -
CASSYQTSGEGTQYF | TGTGCCAGCAGTTACCAGACTAGCGGGGAAGGGACCCAGTACTTC | - | TRBJ2-5 | TRBV6-5 | TRBD2